The T cell receptor (beta chain) described here comes from a study of blood T cell repertoires in COVID-19. This CDR3 has 14 residues. The germline CDR1 and CDR2 sequences are LGHDT and YNNKEL (reference sequence). Trimming stripped 7 bases from V and 0 bases from J, with 7 bases between. Repertoires were generated with immunoSEQ multiplex PCR, while TCRdb's copy carries only in-frame clones and drops some. The sample records 290,000 or so clones, roughly 90% being singletons. This chain uses TRBV3-1 (or the pseudogene TRBV3-2) with TRBJ2-6; D is unresolved. This clonotype was sampled from a woman in her 30s with COVID-19, enrolled during active disease. Sequencing was done on a sample of peripheral blood. In DNA form, the CDR3 reads TGTGCCAGCACCGTTAGCTCTGGGGCCAACGTCCTGACTTTC. Encoded protein: CASTVSSGANVLTF.